Listed here are 24 T cell receptor beta chains from one sample, sequenced in a study of long-term antiretroviral therapy in people with HIV. Samples were assayed with immunoSEQ v3.0 at survey level. TCRdb keeps only in-frame clones here, not all; method: immunoSEQ multiplex PCR. The top ten hold more than 8% of the sample, which has fewer than 30,000 clones, approximately 80% seen once. Sequencing used unsorted PBMCs, obtained 2.7 to 2.8 years after starting antiretroviral therapy. Receptors originate from a man younger than 40 with HIV.

The gene calls are TRBV7-9 and TRBJ2-2; D remains unclear. The CDR3 extends over 16 amino acids. Germline assignment: CDR1 SEHNR and CDR2 FQNEAQ (reference sequence). Between the trimmed V and J ends, which lost 5 bases and 0 bases, there was a span of 13 bases. The DNA of the CDR3 is TGTGCCAGCAGCCCCCCTTCCTCTTCGAACACCGGGGAGCTGTTTTTT. It translates to CASSPPSSSNTGELFF.

J is TRBJ2-5 and V is TRBV6-5; D may be TRBD1 (6 bases). This CDR3 is built from 15 residues. V was shortened by 7 bases and J by 3 bases, with 18 bases between the two germline ends. Germline CDR1 is MNHEY and CDR2 is SVGAGI. DNA of the CDR3: TGTGCCAGCACCAACAGGGTTGGCCAGGAAGAGACCCAGTACTTC. Residues: CASTNRVGQEETQYF.

The chain carries TRBV4-3 and TRBJ2-4; maybe TRBD2 (5 bases). In germline, CDR1 is LGHNA, CDR2 YSLEER. V was cut by 1 base and J by 4 bases, with 11 bases left in between. This CDR3 comprises 15 residues. The CDR3 spells CASSQGGVGKNIQYF. The CDR3 DNA sequence: TGCGCCAGCAGCCAAGGGGGAGTGGGTAAAAACATTCAGTACTTC.

The gene calls are TRBV7-6 and TRBJ2-5, with 9 bases identical to TRBD1. Germline V lookup: CDR1 SGHVS, CDR2 FNYEAQ. This CDR3 spans 14 amino acids. Trimming at V came to 5 bases and at J to 5 bases, leaving 6 bases not matched to a gene. The CDR3 loop reads CASSPGQGYETQYF. The DNA of the CDR3 is TGTGCCAGCAGCCCGGGACAGGGTTACGAGACCCAGTACTTC.

The chain employs TRBV4-2 and TRBJ1-5; 10 nucleotides line up with TRBD1. Germline V gene lookup returns CDR1 LGHNA and CDR2 YNFKEQ. J was trimmed by 7 bases and V by 0 bases; bases with no gene match: 6. The CDR3 consists of 16 residues. The DNA of the CDR3 is TGTGCCAGCAGCCAAGATCGTAGGACAGGGGGGCAGCCCCAGCATTTT. This translates into CASSQDRRTGGQPQHF.

The V gene is TRBV6-5, the J gene TRBJ2-6; D is uncertain. V was clipped by 4 bases and J by 0 bases, with 10 bases between them. CDR3 length equals 16 residues. Germline V CDR1 and CDR2: MNHEY, SVGAGI. The CDR3 DNA sequence: TGTGCCAGCAGTTCCGGATCCTCCTCTGGGGCCAACGTCCTGACTTTC. Protein product: CASSSGSSSGANVLTF.

The J gene is TRBJ1-2, the V gene TRBV30; 7 positions agree with TRBD1. CDR1 GTSNPN and CDR2 SVGIG come from the germline V gene (reference sequence). The CDR3 sequence is 15 residues long. After removal of 5 bases from V and 8 bases from J, the junction contained 17 bases not matched to a gene. CDR3 nucleotides: TGTGCCTGGTTGGCGTTTAGGGGGCGCGTCGGCGGCTACACCTTC. Translating it yields CAWLAFRGRVGGYTF.

J is TRBJ2-3 and V is TRBV5-1; 7 bases align to TRBD1. The J segment lost 0 bases and the V segment lost 0 bases, leaving 4 bases of the junction unmatched. This CDR3 contains 16 residues. The germline V gene encodes CDR1 SGHRS and CDR2 YFSETQ. The DNA of the CDR3 is TGCGCCAGCAGCTTGGGTAGGGGGCCGAGCACAGATACGCAGTATTTT. This gives the protein CASSLGRGPSTDTQYF. The variable domain in full, completed from reference TRBV5-1 and TRBJ2-3, reads KAGVTQTPRYLIKTRGQQVTLSCSPISGHRSVSWYQQTPGQGLQFLFEYFSETQRNKGNFPGRFSGRQFSNSRSEMNVSTLELGDSALYLCASSLGRGPSTDTQYFGPGTRLTVL.

V usage is TRBV7-8 and J usage is TRBJ1-2; D remains ambiguous. The CDR3 has 16 amino acids. V gave up 4 bases and J gave up 0 bases, with 15 bases separating them. Germline V gene lookup returns CDR1 SGHVS and CDR2 FQNEAQ. The CDR3 DNA follows: TGTGCCAGCAGCTCAGGACTCACGCTTCCTAACTATGGCTACACCTTC. This encodes CASSSGLTLPNYGYTF.

The V and J genes are TRBV11-2 and TRBJ2-1; no clear D gene. V lost 2 bases and J 4 bases, leaving 15 bases between the germline ends. The CDR3 is 16 residues long. Germline V gene data show CDR1 as SGHAT and CDR2 as FQNNGV. DNA of the CDR3: TGTGCCAGCAGCTTACTCGAGACATCCCCATACAATGAGCAGTTCTTC. Residues: CASSLLETSPYNEQFF.

The chain is built from TRBV11-2 and TRBJ1-5; weak D call: TRBD1 (5 bases). With 7 bases removed from V and 0 bases from J, the gap between germline ends came to 13 bases. Germline V gene data show CDR1 as SGHAT and CDR2 as FQNNGV. CDR3 length: 15 residues. This CDR3 reads CASTPRTGSNQPQHF. In nucleotides, the CDR3 is TGTGCCAGCACACCAAGAACAGGTAGCAATCAGCCCCAGCATTTT.

This clone was seen only once. The chain joins TRBV5-1 to TRBJ1-5, with D perhaps matching TRBD1 (6 bases). CDR3 length: 15 amino acids. V was clipped by 0 bases and J by 1 base, with 8 bases between them. Germline CDR1 and CDR2: SGHRS and YFSETQ. For the CDR3, the DNA is TGCGCCAGCAGCTTGGAGGGGGGAAGCAATCAGCCCCAGCATTTT. Encoded protein: CASSLEGGSNQPQHF.

This clone was counted once. The rearrangement uses TRBV25-1 and TRBJ2-2; 8 positions agree with TRBD1. Germline values: CDR1 MGHDK, CDR2 SYGVNS. The ends lost 4 bases at V and 5 bases at J; junction bases unmatched: 6. The CDR3 loop spans 15 amino acids. The CDR3: CASSGRTGFTGELFF. DNA for the CDR3: TGTGCCAGCAGTGGAAGGACAGGGTTTACCGGGGAGCTGTTTTTT.

CDR3 DNA: TGTGCCAGCAGCCTCGGGACAACGGGTACCTACGAGCAGTACTTC. The encoded protein is CASSLGTTGTYEQYF. This sequence joins TRBV9 and TRBJ2-7; tentative D call: TRBD1 (6 bases). Trimming took 4 bases from V and 2 from J, leaving 16 bases between them. The germline CDR1 and CDR2 sequences are SGDLS and YYNGEE. The CDR3 length is 15 residues.

This chain uses TRBV7-9 with TRBJ2-4, with D possibly TRBD2 on 6 matching bases. The germline V gene has CDR1 SEHNR and CDR2 FQNEAQ (reference sequence). V dropped 5 bases and J dropped 1 base, with 15 bases sitting between them. This CDR3 has 16 residues. CDR3 residues: CASSHDGEVAKNIQYF. The CDR3 DNA follows: TGTGCCAGCAGCCATGACGGGGAGGTGGCCAAAAACATTCAGTACTTC.

In its sample, this clone was seen a few times. The V and J genes are TRBV25-1 and TRBJ1-2; D gene ambiguous. V lost 1 base and J lost 4, with 1 base in between. Germline CDR1 MGHDK, CDR2 SYGVNS. This CDR3 is 11 amino acids long. Written as DNA, the CDR3 is TGTGCCAGCAGTGAATCCTATGGCTACACCTTC. The encoded protein is CASSESYGYTF.

V is TRBV27 and J is TRBJ2-7; possible D gene TRBD1, 6 bases. The germline gives CDR1 MNHEY, CDR2 SMNVEV (reference sequence). This CDR3 has 16 residues. Deletions cut 0 bases from V and 3 bases from J, with 15 bases between. The CDR3 region has the DNA TGTGCCAGCAGTTTATCCCGAGGTAGGGGGTACTACGAGCAGTACTTC. It specifies CASSLSRGRGYYEQYF.

This chain uses TRBV5-6 with TRBJ1-4, with D tentatively TRBD1 (6 bases). Trimming left V 0 bases short and J 2 bases short, with 11 bases between. Germline CDR1 and CDR2: SGHDT and YYEEEE. This CDR3 is built from 16 residues. CDR3 region: CASSLGLRGTNEKLFF. The CDR3, as DNA: TGTGCCAGCAGCTTGGGCCTCAGGGGTACTAATGAAAAACTGTTTTTT.

This chain joins TRBV27 and TRBJ2-1, with unresolved D. Germline-derived CDR1 and CDR2 are MNHEY and SMNVEV (reference sequence). The CDR3 has 15 amino acids. Trimming removed 5 bases at V and 2 bases at J, with 13 bases between. This chain's CDR3 is CASSPLDRAYNEQFF. The CDR3 coding sequence is TGTGCCAGCAGTCCCCTGGACCGAGCCTACAATGAGCAGTTCTTC.

V and J are TRBV15 and TRBJ2-7; 7 bases are shared with TRBD2. Trimming cost V 6 bases and J 6 bases; bases outside gene matches: 11. The CDR3 contains 14 residues. Germline-derived CDR1 and CDR2 are LNHNV and YYDKDF (reference sequence). The CDR3 coding sequence is TGTGCCACCAGGCAGCGGGGAGCTCCGGGCGAGCAGTACTTC. This codes for CATRQRGAPGEQYF.

This clone occurred once. V is TRBV30 and J is TRBJ2-5, with 15 nucleotides matching TRBD2. Trimming at V came to 8 bases and at J to 7 bases, leaving 8 bases not matched to a gene. Germline V lookup: CDR1 GTSNPN, CDR2 SVGIG (reference sequence). CDR3 size: 14 residues. The CDR3, as DNA: TGTGCCGCAGGACAGGGACTAGCGGGAGGGACCCAGTACTTC. Its protein is CAAGQGLAGGTQYF.

This clone was seen more than once but under ten times. V is TRBV10-3 and J is TRBJ1-1; 10 bases match TRBD1. The germline CDR1 and CDR2 sequences are ENHRY and SYGVKD. V lost 10 bases and J lost 0; bases outside the gene matches: 5. The CDR3 runs to 14 residues. The CDR3 reads CATRGQGVNTEAFF. CDR3 coding DNA: TGTGCCACCCGTGGACAGGGGGTGAACACTGAAGCTTTCTTT.

V is TRBV5-1 and J is TRBJ2-7, with D perhaps matching TRBD2 (6 bases). V was trimmed by 4 bases and J by 3 bases, leaving 23 bases between them. The CDR3 covers 17 residues. Germline V gives CDR1 SGHRS, CDR2 YFSETQ. CDR3 protein: CASSISGTLKAGYEQYF. CDR3 in DNA: TGCGCCAGCAGCATTTCCGGGACTCTCAAGGCTGGCTACGAGCAGTACTTC.

In its sample, this clone was seen a few times. The chain links TRBV7-3 to TRBJ2-7; D is tentatively TRBD1 or TRBD2 (5 bases each). Germline values: CDR1 SGHTA, CDR2 FQGTGA. V was clipped by 1 base and J by 6 bases, with 16 bases between them. This CDR3 contains 15 residues. The CDR3 DNA follows: TGTGCCAGCAGCTTAAGAGGGAGCCCAAGGGGCGAGCAGTACTTC. It yields the protein CASSLRGSPRGEQYF. Drawing the rest from reference TRBV7-3 and TRBJ2-7, the complete variable domain is GAGVSQTPSNKVTEKGKYVELRCDPISGHTALYWYRQSLGQGPEFLIYFQGTGAADDSGLPNDRFFAVRPEGSVSTLKIQRTERGDSAVYLCASSLRGSPRGEQYFGPGTRLTVT.